In its sample, the clone carrying this T cell receptor beta chain was seen a few times. The target antigen is unknown. This record comes from a study of identical twins. Points from the study as a whole: Memory repertoires lacked the insertion deficit that abundant cord blood beta clonotypes showed.

TCRdb independently ran MiXCR on the 5' RACE reads; one entry per CDR3 protein. The sample holds over 600,000 distinct CDR3 sequences; 21% are singletons and the top ten take around 4.4%. The germline V gene has CDR1 SGHTA and CDR2 FQGNSA. Trimming pared 1 base from V and 3 bases from J, leaving 10 bases between. The CDR3 contains 15 residues. The same data also contributed to another study, on T cells expressing NK-cell markers. That report adds: Six or seven donors showed dominant NKG2C+ clonotypes comprising roughly 1.0-7.0% of their CD8+ T cells.

The chain couples TRBV7-2 to TRBJ1-5, with D perhaps TRBD1 (5 bases). Sample: PBMCs. The clonotype originates from a woman aged 18-29 years in good health. CDR3 bases: TGTGCCAGCAGCTTAGAAGGGACGAACAATCAGCCCCAGCATTTT. The encoded protein is CASSLEGTNNQPQHF.